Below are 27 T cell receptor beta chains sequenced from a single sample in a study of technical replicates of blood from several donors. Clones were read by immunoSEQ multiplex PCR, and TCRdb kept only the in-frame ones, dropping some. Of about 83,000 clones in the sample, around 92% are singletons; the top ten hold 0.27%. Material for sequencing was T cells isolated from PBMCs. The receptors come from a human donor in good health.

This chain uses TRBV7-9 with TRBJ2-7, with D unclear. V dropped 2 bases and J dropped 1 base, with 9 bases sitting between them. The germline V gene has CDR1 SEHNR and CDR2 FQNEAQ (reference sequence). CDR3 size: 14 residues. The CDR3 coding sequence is TGTGCCAGCAGCTTACCCAGTTCATCCTACGAGCAGTACTTC. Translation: CASSLPSSSYEQYF.

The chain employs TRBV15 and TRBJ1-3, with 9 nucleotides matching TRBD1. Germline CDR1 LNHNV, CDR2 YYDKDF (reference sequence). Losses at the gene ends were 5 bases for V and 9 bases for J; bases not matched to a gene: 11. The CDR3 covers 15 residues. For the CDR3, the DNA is TGTGCCACCAGCGCCCAACAGGTGACAGGGGGCACCATATATTTT. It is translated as CATSAQQVTGGTIYF.

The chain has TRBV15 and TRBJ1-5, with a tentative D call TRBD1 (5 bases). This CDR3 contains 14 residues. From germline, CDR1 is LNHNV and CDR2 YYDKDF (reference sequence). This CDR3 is CGEEGREVYQPQHF. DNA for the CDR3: TGTGGGGAGGAGGGCAGGGAGGTTTATCAGCCCCAGCATTTT.

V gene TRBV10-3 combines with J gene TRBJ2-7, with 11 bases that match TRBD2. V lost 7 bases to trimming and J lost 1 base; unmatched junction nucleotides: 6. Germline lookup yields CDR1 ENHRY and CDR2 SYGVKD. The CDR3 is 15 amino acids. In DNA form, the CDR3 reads TGTGCCATCAACTCCGGGACTAGCGGATCCTACGAGCAGTACTTC. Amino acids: CAINSGTSGSYEQYF.

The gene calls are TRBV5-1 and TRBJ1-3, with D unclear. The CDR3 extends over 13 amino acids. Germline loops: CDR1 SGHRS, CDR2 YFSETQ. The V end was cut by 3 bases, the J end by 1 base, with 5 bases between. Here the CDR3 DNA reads TGCGCCAGCAGCTCAACTTCTGGAAACACCATATATTTT. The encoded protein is CASSSTSGNTIYF.

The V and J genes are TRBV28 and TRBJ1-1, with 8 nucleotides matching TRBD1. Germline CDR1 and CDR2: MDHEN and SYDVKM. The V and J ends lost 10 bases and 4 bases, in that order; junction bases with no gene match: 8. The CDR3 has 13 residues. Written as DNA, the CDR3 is TGTGCCACCACGCAGGGGGCGCCCACTGAAGCTTTCTTT. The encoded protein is CATTQGAPTEAFF.

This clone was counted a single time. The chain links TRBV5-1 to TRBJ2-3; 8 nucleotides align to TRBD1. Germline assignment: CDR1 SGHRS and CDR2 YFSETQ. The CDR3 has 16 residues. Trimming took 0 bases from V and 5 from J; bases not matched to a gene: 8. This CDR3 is CASSLGPDREIDTQYF. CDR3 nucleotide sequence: TGCGCCAGCAGCTTGGGCCCGGACAGGGAGATAGATACGCAGTATTTT.

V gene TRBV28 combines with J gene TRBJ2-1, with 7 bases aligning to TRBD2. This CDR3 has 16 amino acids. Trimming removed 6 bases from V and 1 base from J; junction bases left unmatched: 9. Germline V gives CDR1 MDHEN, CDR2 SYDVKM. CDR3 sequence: CASSLDPAGSYNEQFF. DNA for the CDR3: TGTGCCAGCAGCCTTGATCCAGCGGGATCCTACAATGAGCAGTTCTTC.

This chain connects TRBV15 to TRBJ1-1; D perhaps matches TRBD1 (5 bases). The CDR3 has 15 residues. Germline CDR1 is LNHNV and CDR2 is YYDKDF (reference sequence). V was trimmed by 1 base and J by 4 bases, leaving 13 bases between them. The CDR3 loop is CATSRGVGRGTEAFF. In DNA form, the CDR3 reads TGTGCCACCAGCAGAGGGGTGGGGCGGGGCACTGAAGCTTTCTTT.

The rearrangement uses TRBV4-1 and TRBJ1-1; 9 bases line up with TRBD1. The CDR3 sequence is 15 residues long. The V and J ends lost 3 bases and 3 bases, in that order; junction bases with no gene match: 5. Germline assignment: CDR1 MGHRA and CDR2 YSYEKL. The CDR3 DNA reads TGCGCCAGCAGCCAGGGGACAGGGAGGGACACTGAAGCTTTCTTT. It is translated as CASSQGTGRDTEAFF.

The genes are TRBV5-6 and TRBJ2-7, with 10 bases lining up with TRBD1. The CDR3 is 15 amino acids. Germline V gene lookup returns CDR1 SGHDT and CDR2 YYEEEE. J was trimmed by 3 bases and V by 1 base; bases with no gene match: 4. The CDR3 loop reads CASSLSGQGFYEQYF. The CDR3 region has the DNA TGTGCCAGCAGCTTGTCGGGACAGGGGTTCTACGAGCAGTACTTC. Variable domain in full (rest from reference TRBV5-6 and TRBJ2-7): DAGVTQSPTHLIKTRGQQVTLRCSPKSGHDTVSWYQQALGQGPQFIFQYYEEEERQRGNFPDRFSGHQFPNYSSELNVNALLLGDSALYLCASSLSGQGFYEQYFGPGTRLTVT.

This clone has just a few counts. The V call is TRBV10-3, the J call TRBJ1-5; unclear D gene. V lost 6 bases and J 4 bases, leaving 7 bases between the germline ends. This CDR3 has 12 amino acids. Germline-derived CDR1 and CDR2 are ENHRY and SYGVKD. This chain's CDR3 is CAISPTNQPQHF. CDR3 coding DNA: TGTGCCATCAGCCCGACTAATCAGCCCCAGCATTTT.

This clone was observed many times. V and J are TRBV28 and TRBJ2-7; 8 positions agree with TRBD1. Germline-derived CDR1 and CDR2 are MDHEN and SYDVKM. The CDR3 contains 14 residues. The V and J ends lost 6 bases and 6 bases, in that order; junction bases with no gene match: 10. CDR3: CASRTRGRGPEQYF. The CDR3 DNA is TGTGCCAGCAGAACCAGGGGGCGCGGTCCCGAGCAGTACTTC. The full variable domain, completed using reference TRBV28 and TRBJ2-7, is DVKVTQSSRYLVKRTGEKVFLECVQDMDHENMFWYRQDPGLGLRLIYFSYDVKMKEKGDIPEGYSVSREKKERFSLILESASTNQTSMYLCASRTRGRGPEQYFGPGTRLTVT.

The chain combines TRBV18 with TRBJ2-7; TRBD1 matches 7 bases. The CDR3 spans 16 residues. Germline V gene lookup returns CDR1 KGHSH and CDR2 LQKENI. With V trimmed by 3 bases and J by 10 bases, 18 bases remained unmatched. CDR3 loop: CASSPPGGGTAGGQYF. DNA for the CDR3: TGTGCCAGCTCACCTCCCGGTGGCGGAACTGCAGGGGGACAGTACTTC.

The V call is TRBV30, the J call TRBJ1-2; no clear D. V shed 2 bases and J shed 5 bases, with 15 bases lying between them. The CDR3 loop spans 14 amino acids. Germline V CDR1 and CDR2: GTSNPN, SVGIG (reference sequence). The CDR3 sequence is CAWSWASRGYGYTF. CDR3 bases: TGTGCCTGGAGTTGGGCCAGTCGGGGTTATGGCTACACCTTC.

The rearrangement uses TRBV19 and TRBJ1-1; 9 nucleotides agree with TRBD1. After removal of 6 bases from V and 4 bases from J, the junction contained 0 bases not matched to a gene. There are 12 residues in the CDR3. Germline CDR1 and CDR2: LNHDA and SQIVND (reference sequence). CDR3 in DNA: TGTGCCAGTAGGACAGGGGGCACTGAAGCTTTCTTT. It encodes CASRTGGTEAFF.

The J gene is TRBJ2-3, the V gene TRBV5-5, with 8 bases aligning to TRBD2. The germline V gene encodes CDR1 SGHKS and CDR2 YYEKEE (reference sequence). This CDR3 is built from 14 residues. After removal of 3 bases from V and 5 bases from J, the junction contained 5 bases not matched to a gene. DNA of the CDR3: TGTGCCAGCAGCTCCGGACTAGCCGGAGATACGCAGTATTTT. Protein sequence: CASSSGLAGDTQYF.

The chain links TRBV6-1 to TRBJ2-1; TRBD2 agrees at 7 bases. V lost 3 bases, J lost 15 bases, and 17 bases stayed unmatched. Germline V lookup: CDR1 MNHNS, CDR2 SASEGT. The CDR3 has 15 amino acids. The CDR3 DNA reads TGTGCCAGCAGTGACAGGGCGGACGGCGGGAGACCGGGGTTCTTC. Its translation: CASSDRADGGRPGFF.

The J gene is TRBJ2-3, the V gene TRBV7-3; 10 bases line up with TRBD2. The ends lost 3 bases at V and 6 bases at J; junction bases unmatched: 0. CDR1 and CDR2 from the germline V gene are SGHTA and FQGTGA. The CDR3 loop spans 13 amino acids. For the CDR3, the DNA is TGTGCCAGCAGCTTGACTAGCGGGGATACGCAGTATTTT. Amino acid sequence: CASSLTSGDTQYF.

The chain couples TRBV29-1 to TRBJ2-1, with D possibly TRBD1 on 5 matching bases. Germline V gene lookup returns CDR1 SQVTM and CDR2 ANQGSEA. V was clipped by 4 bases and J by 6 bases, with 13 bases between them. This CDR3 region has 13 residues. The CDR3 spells CSVVARASNEQFF. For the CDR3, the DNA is TGCAGCGTTGTAGCCAGGGCAAGCAATGAGCAGTTCTTC.

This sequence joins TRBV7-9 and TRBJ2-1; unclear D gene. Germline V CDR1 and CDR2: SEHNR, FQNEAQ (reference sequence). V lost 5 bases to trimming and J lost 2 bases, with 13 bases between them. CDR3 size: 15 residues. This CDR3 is CASSPSLLPYNEQFF. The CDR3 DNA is TGTGCCAGCAGCCCATCACTTCTTCCCTACAATGAGCAGTTCTTC.

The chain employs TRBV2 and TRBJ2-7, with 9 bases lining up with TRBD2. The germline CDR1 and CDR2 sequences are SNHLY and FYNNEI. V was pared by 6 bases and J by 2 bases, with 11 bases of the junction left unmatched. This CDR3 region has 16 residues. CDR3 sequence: CASRDRTSVNPYEQYF. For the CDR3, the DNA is TGTGCCAGCAGGGACCGGACTAGCGTCAATCCCTACGAGCAGTACTTC.

The CDR3: CASSQELTGELFF. CDR3 in DNA: TGTGCCAGCAGCCAAGAGTTAACCGGGGAGCTGTTTTTT. The genes are TRBV28 and TRBJ2-2, with D hard to call. Per germline, CDR1 MDHEN and CDR2 SYDVKM. This CDR3 is built from 13 residues. With 6 bases removed from V and 5 bases from J, the gap between germline ends came to 10 bases.

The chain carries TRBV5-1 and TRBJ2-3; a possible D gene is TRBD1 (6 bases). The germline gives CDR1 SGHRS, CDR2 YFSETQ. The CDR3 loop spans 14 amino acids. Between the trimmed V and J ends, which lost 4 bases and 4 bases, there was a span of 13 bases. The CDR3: CASSRDRRPDTQYF. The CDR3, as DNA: TGCGCCAGCAGCCGCGACAGGAGACCAGATACGCAGTATTTT.

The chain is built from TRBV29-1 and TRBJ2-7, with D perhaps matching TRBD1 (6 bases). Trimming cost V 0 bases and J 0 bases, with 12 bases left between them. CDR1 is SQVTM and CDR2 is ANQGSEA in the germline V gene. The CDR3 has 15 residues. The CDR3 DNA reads TGCAGCGTTGAAGATCGGGCAGGGGACTCCTACGAGCAGTACTTC. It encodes CSVEDRAGDSYEQYF.

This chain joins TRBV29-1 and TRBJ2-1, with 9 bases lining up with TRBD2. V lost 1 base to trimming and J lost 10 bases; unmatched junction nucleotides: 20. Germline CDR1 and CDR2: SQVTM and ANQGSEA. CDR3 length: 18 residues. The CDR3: CSVEGKVDAGGRVEEQFF. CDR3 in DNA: TGCAGCGTTGAAGGTAAGGTCGACGCGGGAGGGCGGGTAGAGGAGCAGTTCTTC.

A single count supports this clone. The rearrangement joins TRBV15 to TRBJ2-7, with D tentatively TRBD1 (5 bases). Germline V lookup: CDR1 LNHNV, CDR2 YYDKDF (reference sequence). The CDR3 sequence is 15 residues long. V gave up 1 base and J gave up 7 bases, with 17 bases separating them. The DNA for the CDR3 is TGTGCCACCAGCAGAGCCCAGGGTCTTCTAGGGGAGCAGTACTTC. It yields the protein CATSRAQGLLGEQYF.